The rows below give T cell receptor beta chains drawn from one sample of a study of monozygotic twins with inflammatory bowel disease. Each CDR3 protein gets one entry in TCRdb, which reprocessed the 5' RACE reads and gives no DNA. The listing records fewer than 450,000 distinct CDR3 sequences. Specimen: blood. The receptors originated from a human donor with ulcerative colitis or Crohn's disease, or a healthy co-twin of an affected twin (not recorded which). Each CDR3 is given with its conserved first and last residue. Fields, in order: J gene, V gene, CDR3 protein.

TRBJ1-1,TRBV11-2,CASSLTRTGEAFF
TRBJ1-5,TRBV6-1,CASSKAGGGFQPQHF
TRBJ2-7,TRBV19,CASSIAAGTYEQYF
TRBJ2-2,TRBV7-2,CASRTSGGNTGELFF
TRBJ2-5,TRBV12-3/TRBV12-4,CASSPSGGLMQETQYF
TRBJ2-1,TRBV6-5,CASSSYGQGGYNEQFF
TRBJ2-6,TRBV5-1,CASKGSSGANVLTF
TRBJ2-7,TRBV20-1,CSARFGTSLSHEQYF
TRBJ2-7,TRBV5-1,CASSLTGPQTYEQYF
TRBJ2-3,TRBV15,CATSRDEAFLTDTQYF
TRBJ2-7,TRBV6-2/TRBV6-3,CASSYSKYEQYF
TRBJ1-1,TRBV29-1,CSVTPGQGLPEAFF
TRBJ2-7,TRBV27,CASRRTGVIYEQYF
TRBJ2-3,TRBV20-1,CSAREPPAGDTQYF
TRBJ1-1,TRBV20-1,CSANPDRNTEAFF
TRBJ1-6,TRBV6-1,CASSEVRQGYSPLHF
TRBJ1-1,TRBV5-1,CASSPLSPTENTEAFF
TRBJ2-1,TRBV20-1,CSASRAQNNEQFF
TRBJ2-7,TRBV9,CASSVAVRASSYEQYF
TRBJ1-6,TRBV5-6,CASSGPREPYNSPLHF
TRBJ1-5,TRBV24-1,CATSDLPKTTAGNQPQHF
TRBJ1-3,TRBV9,CASSALTPGNTIYF
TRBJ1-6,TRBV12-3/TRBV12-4,CASSLTRSYNSPLHF
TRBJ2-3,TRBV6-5,CASHRGDTQYF
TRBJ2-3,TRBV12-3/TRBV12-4,CASRPRATDTQYF
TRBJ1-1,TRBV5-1,CASSLEGSQGNTEAFF
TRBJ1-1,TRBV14,CASSQVGLLNTEAFF
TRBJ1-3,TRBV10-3,CATSFVVQGRWNSGNTIYF
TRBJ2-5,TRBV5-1,CASSLGGPAQETQYF